The rows below give T cell receptor beta chains drawn from one sample of a study of CD8+ T cells in alopecia areata. Repertoires were generated with immunoSEQ multiplex PCR, while TCRdb's copy carries only in-frame clones and drops some. The table has about 140,000 clones, 86% seen once; the top ten hold under 15%. Sequences were derived from CD8+ T cells sorted from blood, sampled at week 4, from a patient treated with tofacitinib. Receptors originate from a human donor with alopecia areata. Both conserved end residues are part of each CDR3. A D gene is named only where the DNA matches it firmly. Clone size is stated in some rows and not others, as once, few, many or a class when expanded.

NA | NA | TRBJ2-3 | TRBV9 | CASNEGERADTQYF | TGTGCCAGCAATGAGGGAGAGAGGGCAGATACGCAGTATTTT
NA | NA | TRBJ2-3 | TRBV7-6 | CASSLFGTSTDTQYF | TGTGCCAGCAGCTTATTCGGGACGAGCACAGATACGCAGTATTTT
NA | once | TRBJ1-5 | TRBV6-6 | CASSSGQPQHF | TGTGCCAGCAGTTCGGGTCAGCCCCAGCATTTT
NA | NA | TRBJ2-1 | TRBV29-1 | CSVEEIGLTYNEQFF | TGCAGCGTTGAAGAAATCGGACTGACCTACAATGAGCAGTTCTTC
NA | NA | TRBJ2-7 | TRBV19 | CASSIAENYEQYF | TGTGCCAGTAGTATAGCGGAGAACTACGAGCAGTACTTC
NA | once | TRBJ2-1 | TRBV9 | CASSVEEYNEQFF | TGTGCCAGCAGCGTAGAGGAGTACAATGAGCAGTTCTTC
NA | NA | TRBJ2-7 | TRBV4-1 | CASSQERGALYEQYF | TGCGCCAGCAGCCAAGAACGTGGGGCCCTCTACGAGCAGTACTTC
TRBD1 | NA | TRBJ2-1 | TRBV5-1 | CASSAGQGSYEQFF | TGCGCCAGCAGCGCGGGACAGGGGTCCTATGAGCAGTTCTTC
TRBD1 | NA | TRBJ1-5 | TRBV6-1 | CASSRDRVSNQPQHF | TGTGCCAGCAGTCGGGACAGGGTAAGCAATCAGCCCCAGCATTTT
NA | NA | TRBJ2-7 | TRBV7-6 | CASSLGGGVEQYF | TGTGCCAGCAGCTTAGGAGGGGGGGTCGAGCAGTACTTC
TRBD2 | NA | TRBJ2-1 | TRBV6-6 | CASSPGLAGGLEQFF | TGTGCCAGCAGCCCCGGTCTAGCGGGGGGGCTTGAGCAGTTCTTC
TRBD2 | NA | TRBJ2-1 | TRBV29-1 | CSVTPGGSSEQFF | TGCAGCGTCACGCCGGGGGGTTCAAGTGAGCAGTTCTTC
NA | NA | TRBJ2-7 | TRBV30 | CAWRDRLSYEQYF | TGTGCCTGGAGAGACAGGTTGTCCTACGAGCAGTACTTC
TRBD1 | few | TRBJ2-2 | TRBV7-9 | CASSLGQGIFTGELFF | TGTGCCAGCAGCTTGGGACAGGGAATATTCACCGGGGAGCTGTTTTTT
NA | NA | TRBJ2-5 | TRBV29-1 | CSVEASLVETQYF | TGCAGCGTTGAAGCTAGCCTGGTGGAGACCCAGTACTTC
NA | NA | TRBJ1-6 | TRBV25-1 | CASSERRARSPLHF | TGTGCCAGCAGTGAAAGGAGGGCTCGGTCACCCCTCCACTTT
TRBD2 | NA | TRBJ2-1 | TRBV7-9 | CASSLITSGRAKIYNEQFF | TGTGCCAGCAGCCTCATTACTAGCGGGAGAGCTAAAATTTACAATGAGCAGTTCTTC
NA | NA | TRBJ2-7 | TRBV6-1 | CASTPRGNSYEQYF | TGTGCCAGCACGCCTCGCGGGAACTCCTACGAGCAGTACTTC
NA | NA | TRBJ2-1 | TRBV9 | CASSDGANEQFF | TGTGCCAGCAGCGACGGGGCCAATGAGCAGTTCTTC
TRBD1 | NA | TRBJ2-5 | TRBV4-1 | CASSQEGDRYETQYF | TGCGCCAGCAGCCAAGAGGGGGACAGGTACGAGACCCAGTACTTC
TRBD1 | NA | TRBJ2-7 | TRBV27 | CASNLRGQGFYEQYF | TGTGCCAGCAACCTACGCGGACAGGGATTCTACGAGCAGTACTTC
NA | few | TRBJ2-2 | TRBV27 | CASSWGLNTGELFF | TGTGCCAGCAGTTGGGGACTTAACACCGGGGAGCTGTTTTTT
NA | NA | TRBJ2-7 | TRBV6-1 | CASSGRQAYEQYF | TGTGCCAGCAGTGGAAGACAGGCCTACGAGCAGTACTTC
NA | NA | TRBJ2-6 | TRBV5-8 | CAFRDPTGANVLTF | TGTGCCTTCCGAGACCCTACTGGGGCCAACGTCCTGACTTTC